This passage covers 19 T cell receptor beta chains from one sample sequenced in a study of regulatory T cells in long-lasting Graves disease. Indicated time point: newly diagnosed GD, antithyroid drugs for less than 3 months. The TCR library was prepared using RNA isolated from PBMCs. Through Arm-PCR of CDR3 regions and iRepertoire HTBI primers, TCR beta libraries were built. TCRdb used MiXCR to reprocess the multiplex PCR reads, holding one entry per CDR3 protein. This table holds 400,000 to 500,000 distinct CDR3 sequences, about 15% found once. Separately, the same data were catalogued under a study of T cells in Graves' hyperthyroidism and ophthalmopathy.

The source was peripheral blood mononuclear cells (PBMCs), collected at new diagnosis, from a patient treated with antithyroid drugs. Receptors originate from a woman between 50 and 59 years old with Graves disease.

This clonotype was seen only once. The V call is TRBV5-4, the J call TRBJ1-6, with D perhaps matching TRBD1 (5 bases). Germline V gene sequence: CDR1 SGHNT, CDR2 YYREEE (reference sequence). Trimming stripped 2 bases from V and 9 bases from J, with 12 bases between. The CDR3 spans 14 residues. CDR3 nucleotides: TGTGCCAGCAGCTTTGGGCAGGGCGCTTCACCCCTCCACTTT. Its translation: CASSFGQGASPLHF.

This rearrangement joins TRBV7-7 to TRBJ2-1, with TRBD2 matching 8 bases. Trimming at V came to 4 bases and at J to 8 bases, leaving 10 bases not matched to a gene. CDR1 is SSHAT and CDR2 is FNYEAQ in the germline V gene (reference sequence). There are 15 residues in the CDR3. This chain's CDR3 is CASSSGLGASDEQFF. The CDR3 coding sequence is TGTGCCAGCAGCTCGGGACTAGGGGCGTCGGATGAGCAGTTCTTC. Combining the CDR3 with reference TRBV7-7 and TRBJ2-1 gives the whole variable domain GAGVSQSPRYKVTKRGQDVTLRCDPISSHATLYWYQQALGQGPEFLTYFNYEAQPDKSGLPSDRFSAERPEGSISTLTIQRTEQRDSAMYRCASSSGLGASDEQFFGPGTRLTVL.

The rearrangement uses TRBV19 and TRBJ2-1, with 14 bases fitting TRBD2. Looked up from germline, CDR1 is LNHDA and CDR2 is SQIVND (reference sequence). V lost 1 base, J lost 5 bases, and 4 bases stayed unmatched. The CDR3 runs 17 residues. The DNA for the CDR3 is TGTGCCAGTAGTATAGCCCGACTAGCGGGAGGGAACAATGAGCAGTTCTTC. It yields the protein CASSIARLAGGNNEQFF.

The chain's CDR3 is CASSQGVPGNTIYF. In DNA form, the CDR3 reads TGTGCCAGCAGCCAGGGGGTCCCAGGAAACACCATATATTTT. The V and J genes are TRBV7-6 and TRBJ1-3; TRBD1 aligns across 7 bases. V lost 5 bases and J lost 4; bases outside the gene matches: 5. The CDR3 spans 14 residues. Looked up from germline, CDR1 is SGHVS and CDR2 is FNYEAQ.

This clonotype was seen ten or more times. The J gene is TRBJ2-4, the V gene TRBV2; a weak D match, TRBD2 (5 bases). Germline V CDR1 and CDR2: SNHLY, FYNNEI. The CDR3 length is 14 residues. V gave up 9 bases and J gave up 0 bases, with 12 bases separating them. The CDR3: CASFGGVAKNIQYF. DNA of the CDR3: TGTGCCAGTTTTGGAGGTGTAGCCAAAAACATTCAGTACTTC. Combining the CDR3 with reference TRBV2 and TRBJ2-4 gives the whole variable domain EPEVTQTPSHQVTQMGQEVILRCVPISNHLYFYWYRQILGQKVEFLVSFYNNEISEKSEIFDDQFSVERPDGSNFTLKIRSTKLEDSAMYFCASFGGVAKNIQYFGAGTRLSVL.

With respect to this clonotype: With a much larger clone just one base away, this may be a read error. Because the CDR3 is missing its conserved closing phenylalanine or tryptophan, this is likely a read error. V usage is TRBV11-2 and J usage is TRBJ2-3; no clear D. The CDR3 contains 15 residues. Trimming left V 6 bases short and J 3 bases short, with 16 bases between. The germline V gene has CDR1 SGHAT and CDR2 FQNNGV. CDR3: CASRRAHISTDTQYL. The CDR3 coding sequence is TGTGCCAGCAGAAGGGCCCATATTAGTACAGATACGCAGTATCTT.

This clonotype has a count of ten or more. The rearrangement joins TRBV6-1 to TRBJ1-4, with D perhaps matching TRBD1 (5 bases). The V end was cut by 8 bases, the J end by 7 bases, with 11 bases between. Germline loops: CDR1 MNHNS, CDR2 SASEGT. The CDR3 has 12 residues. CDR3 sequence reads: CASCSGGEKLFF. The DNA for the CDR3 is TGTGCCAGCTGCAGTGGGGGTGAAAAACTGTTTTTT.

A word on this clonotype: This may be a read error: a much more frequent sequence differs by one nucleotide. The chain uses TRBV29-1 and TRBJ1-1, with D possibly TRBD1 on 5 matching bases. Germline CDR1 reads SQVTM; CDR2 reads ANQGSEA. Trimming stripped 3 bases from V and 4 bases from J, with 9 bases between. The CDR3 runs to 12 residues. The DNA of the CDR3 is TGCAGCGTTGATCTGCAGGGCACTGAAGCTTTCTTT. This translates into CSVDLQGTEAFF.

This clonotype occurred a few times. The CDR3 DNA is TGTGCCAGCAGCTTCAGCGAGGCACCTACCTACGAGCAGTACTTC. It yields the protein CASSFSEAPTYEQYF. V is TRBV7-2 and J is TRBJ2-7; D is undetermined. The CDR3 covers 15 residues. The ends were cut back, 3 bases at V and 2 bases at J, with 14 bases in the middle. CDR1 and CDR2 (germline): SGHTA, FQGNSA. Variable domain in full (rest from reference TRBV7-2 and TRBJ2-7): GAGVSQSPSNKVTEKGKDVELRCDPISGHTALYWYRQSLGQGLEFLIYFQGNSAPDKSGLPSDRFSAERTGGSVSTLTIQRTQQEDSAVYLCASSFSEAPTYEQYFGPGTRLTVT.

This clonotype has at least ten counts. The chain employs TRBV29-1 and TRBJ1-2; tentative D call: TRBD1 (5 bases). Germline lookup yields CDR1 SQVTM and CDR2 ANQGSEA. The CDR3 extends over 12 amino acids. Trimming left V 2 bases short and J 4 bases short, with 8 bases between. The CDR3: CSVERRGYGYTF. The CDR3, as DNA: TGCAGCGTTGAACGAAGGGGCTATGGCTACACCTTC.

Regarding this clonotype: The likely explanation is a read error, given a far larger clone one base away. The conserved closing phenylalanine or tryptophan is absent in this CDR3, likely reflecting a read error. The genes are TRBV12-3 or TRBV12-4 and TRBJ2-1; 12 bases are a match to TRBD2. The junction had 4 bases not matched to a gene; V was cut back by 6 bases and J by 4 bases. CDR3 length equals 15 residues. DNA for the CDR3: TGTGCCAGCAGCGAACTAGCGGGAGGATACAATGAGCAGTTCCTC. This gives the protein CASSELAGGYNEQFL.

This clonotype was detected ten times or more. The chain joins TRBV5-1 to TRBJ2-1; TRBD2 aligns across 11 bases. Germline loops: CDR1 SGHRS, CDR2 YFSETQ. This CDR3 contains 15 residues. V gave up 4 bases and J gave up 9 bases; unmatched junction bases: 9. CDR3 residues: CASSVPLAGVVEQFF. The DNA for the CDR3 is TGCGCCAGCAGCGTCCCACTAGCGGGAGTCGTTGAGCAGTTCTTC. Drawing the rest from reference TRBV5-1 and TRBJ2-1, the complete variable domain is KAGVTQTPRYLIKTRGQQVTLSCSPISGHRSVSWYQQTPGQGLQFLFEYFSETQRNKGNFPGRFSGRQFSNSRSEMNVSTLELGDSALYLCASSVPLAGVVEQFFGPGTRLTVL.

DNA of the CDR3: TGCGCCAGCAGCTTGGCCGGGGACAGTGTGCTGAGGTTCTTC. Translating it yields CASSLAGDSVLRFF. The rearrangement joins TRBV5-1 to TRBJ2-1, with 7 positions matching TRBD1. The V segment lost 0 bases and the J segment 15 bases; nucleotides outside the gene matches: 12. There are 14 residues in the CDR3. Germline V gene lookup returns CDR1 SGHRS and CDR2 YFSETQ. The full variable domain, in which reference TRBV5-1 and TRBJ2-1 provide the parts outside the CDR3, is KAGVTQTPRYLIKTRGQQVTLSCSPISGHRSVSWYQQTPGQGLQFLFEYFSETQRNKGNFPGRFSGRQFSNSRSEMNVSTLELGDSALYLCASSLAGDSVLRFFGPGTRLTVL.

In its sample, this clonotype was seen a few times. The chain has TRBV18 and TRBJ2-7, with D perhaps TRBD1 or TRBD2 (6 bases each). Trimming took 4 bases from V and 3 from J, leaving 16 bases between them. In germline, CDR1 is KGHSH, CDR2 LQKENI. This CDR3 is 15 amino acids long. The CDR3 DNA reads TGTGCCAGCTCACAGGGGGGTCGGGTGTTCTACGAGCAGTACTTC. Translated: CASSQGGRVFYEQYF.

This clonotype appeared a few times. The chain joins TRBV5-1 to TRBJ2-5, with 7 positions matching TRBD2. This CDR3 has 15 residues. The V segment lost 2 bases and the J segment 5 bases; nucleotides outside the gene matches: 9. CDR1 is SGHRS and CDR2 is YFSETQ in the germline V gene. CDR3 region: CASSFLAAPSETQYF. CDR3 sequence (DNA): TGCGCCAGCAGCTTCCTAGCGGCCCCGTCGGAGACCCAGTACTTC.

This sequence joins TRBV4-1 and TRBJ2-6; D remains unclear. Per germline, CDR1 MGHRA and CDR2 YSYEKL. Trimming left V 0 bases short and J 1 base short, with 13 bases between. This CDR3 spans 18 amino acids. In DNA, the CDR3 is TGCGCCAGCAGCCAAGATGTTTTGGGTTCTTCTGGGGCCAACGTCCTGACTTTC. Translation gives CASSQDVLGSSGANVLTF.

This clonotype was counted between two and nine times. The chain joins TRBV5-6 to TRBJ2-7; TRBD2 is a possible D gene (6 bases). Germline CDR1 reads SGHDT; CDR2 reads YYEEEE. The V end lost 4 bases, the J end lost 2 bases, and 19 bases lay between the germline ends. The CDR3 loop spans 16 amino acids. The CDR3 here is CASSHLMGGNPYEQYF. The CDR3 nucleotides are TGTGCCAGCAGCCACCTGATGGGCGGGAATCCCTACGAGCAGTACTTC.

The chain couples TRBV7-2 to TRBJ1-6, with TRBD1 as a possible D gene (5 bases). V lost 5 bases, J lost 7 bases, and 12 bases lay in between. Germline loops: CDR1 SGHTA, CDR2 FQGNSA. The CDR3 extends over 14 amino acids. CDR3 protein: CASSTLSGNSPLHF. The CDR3, as DNA: TGTGCCAGCAGCACCTTATCAGGGAATTCACCCCTCCACTTT.

This clonotype was counted between two and nine times. The CDR3 here is CASSHAAGYEQYF. In DNA, the CDR3 is TGTGCCAGCAGCCACGCTGCGGGCTACGAGCAGTACTTC. The J gene is TRBJ2-7, the V gene TRBV11-2; TRBD2 is a possible D gene (5 bases). V lost 5 bases and J lost 3, with 11 bases in between. Per the germline V gene, CDR1 is SGHAT and CDR2 is FQNNGV. The CDR3 runs to 13 residues.